This TCR beta chain was sequenced during a study of monozygotic twins with cystic fibrosis. Trimming took 1 base from V and 1 from J, leaving 10 bases between them. This CDR3 has 15 residues. In germline, CDR1 is SGHAT, CDR2 FQNNGV. Data came from immunoSEQ multiplex PCR; TCRdb stores just in-frame clones and leaves some out. The profile shows about 36,000 clones, around nine tenths of them singletons. The chain links TRBV11-2 to TRBJ1-1; D remains unclear. The sequenced sample was blood. This sequence was found in a boy aged 2 to 10 with cystic fibrosis. CDR3 amino acids: CASSLGSGRNTEAFF. The CDR3 DNA follows: TGTGCCAGCAGCTTAGGGTCAGGCAGGAACACTGAAGCTTTCTTT.